Each of the 3 T cell receptor beta chains below was sequenced from the same sample in a study of PD-L1 blockade in urothelial cancer. TCRdb's table, derived via immunoSEQ multiplex PCR, lists solely in-frame clones and lacks some. In the table there are about 45,000 clones, around 89% of which are singletons. Material: PBMCs, obtained around atezolizumab (anti-PD-L1) treatment. These receptors were obtained from an older man with urothelial cancer.

The rearrangement joins TRBV2 to TRBJ2-1; 12 bases fit TRBD2. Germline-derived CDR1 and CDR2 are SNHLY and FYNNEI. The CDR3 runs to 18 residues. V shed 4 bases, J shed 7 bases, and the junction held 14 bases outside the gene matches. CDR3 sequence reads: CASSGASSSGRAQNEQFF. CDR3 DNA sequence: TGTGCCAGCAGTGGGGCTTCGTCTAGCGGGAGGGCCCAGAATGAGCAGTTCTTC.

J is TRBJ2-4 and V is TRBV2; the match to TRBD2 covers 10 bases. The CDR3 is 14 amino acids. Germline V gives CDR1 SNHLY, CDR2 FYNNEI. The trim removed 8 bases at V and 6 bases at J, leaving 7 bases unmatched. The CDR3 DNA reads TGTGCCAGCCAACCTTCTAGCGGGGGAAACATTCAGTACTTC. Translating it yields CASQPSSGGNIQYF.

The chain links TRBV19 to TRBJ2-5; possible D gene TRBD1, 6 bases. CDR1 LNHDA and CDR2 SQIVND come from the germline V gene (reference sequence). The CDR3 length is 14 residues. V was clipped by 5 bases and J by 1 base, with 11 bases between them. CDR3 DNA sequence: TGTGCCAGTAGTCAGCGGACAGTCCAAGAGACCCAGTACTTC. Residues: CASSQRTVQETQYF.